This entry describes one TCR beta chain. As processed by the authors: Amplified reference gene primers provided the basis for estimating nucleated cell counts. Data came from immunoSEQ multiplex PCR; TCRdb stores just in-frame clones and leaves some out. That table supplies the V and J calls and clone size; D and trimming were determined from the DNA. The table shows 30,000 to 35,000 clones, with around 90% occurring only once. These data come from a study of blood T cell repertoires in COVID-19. Study-wide background: From the United States, Italy and Spain came samples of acute and convalescent COVID-19. PBMCs, B-cell-depleted T cells, or T cells provided the cDNA or gDNA that made up the material.

Germline V CDR1 and CDR2: SGHRS, YFSETQ. The CDR3 loop spans 17 amino acids. The V gene end was trimmed by 0 bases and the J gene end by 6 bases; junction bases not matched to a gene: 9. Sequences were obtained from peripheral blood. This TCR derives from a man between 60 and 75 years old with active COVID-19. The gene calls are TRBV5-1 and TRBJ2-3; TRBD2 aligns across 11 bases. For the CDR3, the DNA is TGCGCCAGCAGCTTGGTCACACAGGGGACTAGCGGTGATACGCAGTATTTT. Translated: CASSLVTQGTSGDTQYF.